What follows are 10 T cell receptor beta chains derived from one specimen sequenced in a study of cytomegalovirus exposure and HLA in healthy donors. 60 Vbeta and 13 Jbeta primers were used in PCR. The repertoire was sequenced with immunoSEQ multiplex PCR; TCRdb's copy has only in-frame clones and lacks some. The table has 150,000 to 200,000 clones, approximately 85% seen once. The sample comprised PBMCs. These receptors were obtained from a girl aged 5-17 years in good health and CMV-seropositive.

This clone has more than one count but fewer than ten. This chain joins TRBV6-4 and TRBJ2-1; possibly TRBD2 for D (7 bases). This CDR3 comprises 14 residues. Trimming stripped 0 bases from V and 9 bases from J, with 12 bases between. CDR1 and CDR2 from the germline V gene are MRHNA and SNTAGT. CDR3 sequence: CASSDSGGQGEQFF. CDR3 coding DNA: TGTGCCAGCAGTGACTCCGGGGGGCAGGGTGAGCAGTTCTTC.

The V gene is TRBV4-1, the J gene TRBJ1-2; perhaps TRBD1 as D (5 bases). Germline lookup yields CDR1 MGHRA and CDR2 YSYEKL. The CDR3 consists of 16 residues. The ends were cut back, 0 bases at V and 2 bases at J, with 13 bases in the middle. CDR3 coding DNA: TGCGCCAGCAGCCAAGACACGCTGCCAGGGAACTATGGCTACACCTTC. It specifies CASSQDTLPGNYGYTF.

This chain uses TRBV5-8 with TRBJ2-1; D is uncertain. The V and J ends lost 1 base and 1 base respectively, with 6 bases between them. This CDR3 comprises 14 residues. Germline CDR1 and CDR2: SGHTS and YDEGEE. CDR3 amino acids: CASSLTQSYNEQFF. CDR3 nucleotide sequence: TGTGCCAGCAGCTTGACTCAATCCTACAATGAGCAGTTCTTC.

The CDR3 spells CASSNSPNRATGTSLGNEQFF. The CDR3 region has the DNA TGTGCCAGCAGTAACTCTCCGAATCGCGCCACCGGGACATCCTTAGGGAATGAGCAGTTCTTC. This chain joins TRBV27 and TRBJ2-1, with TRBD1 as a possible D gene (6 bases). The CDR3 loop spans 21 amino acids. V lost 5 bases, J lost 7 bases, and 36 bases lay in between. Germline lookup yields CDR1 MNHEY and CDR2 SMNVEV (reference sequence).

The V and J genes are TRBV6-5 and TRBJ2-3, with TRBD2 matching 11 bases. The CDR3 length is 16 residues. The ends lost 4 bases at V and 0 bases at J; junction bases unmatched: 3. Germline lookup yields CDR1 MNHEY and CDR2 SVGAGI. The CDR3, as DNA: TGTGCCAGCAGTTTCTCTAGCGGGGGGAGCACAGATACGCAGTATTTT. Translated: CASSFSSGGSTDTQYF.

The chain links TRBV27 to TRBJ1-1, with TRBD1 matching over 7 bases. The CDR3 consists of 14 residues. In germline, CDR1 is MNHEY, CDR2 SMNVEV (reference sequence). J gave up 2 bases and V 5 bases, and 5 bases lay outside the gene matches. CDR3 sequence reads: CASSVTGSNTEAFF. Written as DNA, the CDR3 is TGTGCCAGCAGTGTGACAGGGAGTAACACTGAAGCTTTCTTT.

In this sample, this clone turned up once. The chain combines TRBV10-3 with TRBJ2-3; 11 bases agree with TRBD2. CDR1 is ENHRY, CDR2 SYGVKD, per germline. V gave up 6 bases and J gave up 5 bases; unmatched junction bases: 7. The CDR3 is made up of 15 amino acids. CDR3 amino acids: CAIRVSGGAVDTQYF. The CDR3, as DNA: TGTGCCATCAGGGTTAGCGGGGGGGCTGTAGATACGCAGTATTTT.

The chain is built from TRBV12-5 and TRBJ1-4; 9 nucleotides match TRBD1. Germline V lookup: CDR1 LGHNT, CDR2 FRNRAP. This CDR3 has 15 residues. Trimming removed 5 bases from V and 7 bases from J; junction bases left unmatched: 8. The CDR3 region has the DNA TGTGCTAGTGGTGCGCCCGGGACAGGGCCTGAAAAACTGTTTTTT. As protein: CASGAPGTGPEKLFF.

CDR3 residues: CASSLEHGTRGKQYF. The CDR3 DNA sequence: TGTGCCAGCAGCTTAGAACACGGGACCAGGGGTAAGCAGTACTTC. V is TRBV7-6 and J is TRBJ2-7, with a possible D match to TRBD1 (6 bases). Trimming took off 1 base at V and 8 bases at J, with 18 bases between the two ends. The CDR3 has 15 amino acids. Germline values: CDR1 SGHVS, CDR2 FNYEAQ. The entire variable domain, with the rest obtained from reference TRBV7-6 and TRBJ2-7, is as follows: GAGVSQSPRYKVTKRGQDVALRCDPISGHVSLYWYRQALGQGPEFLTYFNYEAQQDKSGLPNDRFSAERPEGSISTLTIQRTEQRDSAMYRCASSLEHGTRGKQYFGPGTRLTVT.

This chain uses TRBV5-4 with TRBJ1-2; tentatively, D is TRBD1 (5 bases). The length of the CDR3 is 15 residues. V gave up 4 bases and J gave up 4 bases, with 17 bases separating them. The germline V gene encodes CDR1 SGHNT and CDR2 YYREEE (reference sequence). The CDR3 DNA reads as TGTGCCAGCAGCCTGACGGGGGGTAAGGGCTATGGCTACACCTTC. Amino acids: CASSLTGGKGYGYTF.